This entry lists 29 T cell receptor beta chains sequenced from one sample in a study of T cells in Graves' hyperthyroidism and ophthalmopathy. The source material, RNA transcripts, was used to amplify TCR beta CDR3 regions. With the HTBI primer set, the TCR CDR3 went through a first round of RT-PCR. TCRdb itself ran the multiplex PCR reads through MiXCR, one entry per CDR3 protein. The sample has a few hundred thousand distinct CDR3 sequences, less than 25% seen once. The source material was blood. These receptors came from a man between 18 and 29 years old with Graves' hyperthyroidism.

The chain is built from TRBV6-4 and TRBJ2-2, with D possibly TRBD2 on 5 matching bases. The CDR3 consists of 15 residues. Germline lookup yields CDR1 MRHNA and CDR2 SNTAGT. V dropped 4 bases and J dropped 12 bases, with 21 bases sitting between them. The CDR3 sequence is CASSARTWGKEQLFF. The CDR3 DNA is TGTGCCAGCAGTGCCCGGACTTGGGGAAAGGAGCAGCTGTTTTTT.

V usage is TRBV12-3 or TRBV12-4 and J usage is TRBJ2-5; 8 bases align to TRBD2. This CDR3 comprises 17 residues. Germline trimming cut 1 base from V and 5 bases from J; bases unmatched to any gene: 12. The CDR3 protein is CASSLGRGGTRGETQYF. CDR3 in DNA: TGTGCCAGCAGTTTAGGGCGAGGGGGGACTAGAGGGGAGACCCAGTACTTC.

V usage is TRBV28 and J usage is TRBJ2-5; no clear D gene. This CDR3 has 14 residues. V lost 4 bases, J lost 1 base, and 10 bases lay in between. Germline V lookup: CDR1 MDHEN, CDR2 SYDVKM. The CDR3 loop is CASSSLGSQETQYF. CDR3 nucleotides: TGTGCCAGCAGTTCCCTGGGGTCCCAAGAGACCCAGTACTTC.

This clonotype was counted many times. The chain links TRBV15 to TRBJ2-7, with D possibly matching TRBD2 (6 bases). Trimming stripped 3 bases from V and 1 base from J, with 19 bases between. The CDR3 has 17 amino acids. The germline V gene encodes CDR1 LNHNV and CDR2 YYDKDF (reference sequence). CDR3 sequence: CATSREGLASSSYEQYF. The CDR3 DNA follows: TGTGCCACCAGCAGGGAGGGCCTCGCCTCTTCTTCCTACGAGCAGTACTTC.

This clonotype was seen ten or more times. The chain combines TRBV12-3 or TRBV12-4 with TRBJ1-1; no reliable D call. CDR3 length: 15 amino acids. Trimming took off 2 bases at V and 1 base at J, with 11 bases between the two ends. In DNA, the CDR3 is TGTGCCAGCAGTTTACGGCCCGAACCGAACACTGAAGCTTTCTTT. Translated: CASSLRPEPNTEAFF.

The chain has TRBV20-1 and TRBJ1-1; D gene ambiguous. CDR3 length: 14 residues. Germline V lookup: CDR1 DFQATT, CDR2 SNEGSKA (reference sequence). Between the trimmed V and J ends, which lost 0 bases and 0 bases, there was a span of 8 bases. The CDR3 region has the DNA TGCAGTGCTAGAGACGACGGACTGAACACTGAAGCTTTCTTT. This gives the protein CSARDDGLNTEAFF.

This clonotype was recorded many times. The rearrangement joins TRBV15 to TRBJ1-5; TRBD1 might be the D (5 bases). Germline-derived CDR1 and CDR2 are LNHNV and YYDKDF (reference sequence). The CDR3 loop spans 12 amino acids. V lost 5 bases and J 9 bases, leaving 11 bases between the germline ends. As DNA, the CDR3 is TGTGCCACCAGCTCCGGGGGTCGGCCCCAGCATTTT. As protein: CATSSGGRPQHF. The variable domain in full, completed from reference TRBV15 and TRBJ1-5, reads DAMVIQNPRYQVTQFGKPVTLSCSQTLNHNVMYWYQQKSSQAPKLLFHYYDKDFNNEADTPDNFQSRRPNTSFCFLDIRSPGLGDTAMYLCATSSGGRPQHFGDGTRLSIL.

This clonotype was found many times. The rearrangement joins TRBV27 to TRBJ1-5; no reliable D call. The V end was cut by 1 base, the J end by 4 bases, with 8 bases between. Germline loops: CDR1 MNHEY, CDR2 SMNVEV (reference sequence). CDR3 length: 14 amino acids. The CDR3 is CASSLLGANQPQHF. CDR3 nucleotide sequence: TGTGCCAGCAGTTTATTGGGCGCAAATCAGCCCCAGCATTTT.

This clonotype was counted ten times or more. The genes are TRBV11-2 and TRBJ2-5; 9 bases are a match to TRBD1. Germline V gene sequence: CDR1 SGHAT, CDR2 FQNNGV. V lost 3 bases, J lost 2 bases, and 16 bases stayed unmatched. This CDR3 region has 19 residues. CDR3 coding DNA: TGTGCCAGCAGCTTCGGGACAGGGACGTTTTGGGTGGGACAAGAGACCCAGTACTTC. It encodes CASSFGTGTFWVGQETQYF.

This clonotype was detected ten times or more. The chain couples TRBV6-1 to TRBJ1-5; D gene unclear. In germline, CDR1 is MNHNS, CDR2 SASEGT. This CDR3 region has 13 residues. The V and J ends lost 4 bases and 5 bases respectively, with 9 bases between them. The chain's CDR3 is CASSGTLYQPQHF. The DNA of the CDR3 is TGTGCCAGCAGTGGGACCCTGTATCAGCCCCAGCATTTT.

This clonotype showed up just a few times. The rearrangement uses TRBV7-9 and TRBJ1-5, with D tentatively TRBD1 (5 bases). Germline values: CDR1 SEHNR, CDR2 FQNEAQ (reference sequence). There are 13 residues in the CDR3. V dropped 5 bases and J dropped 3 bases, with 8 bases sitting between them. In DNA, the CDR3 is TGTGCCAGCAGCGTGACAGTCAATCAGCCCCAGCATTTT. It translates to CASSVTVNQPQHF.

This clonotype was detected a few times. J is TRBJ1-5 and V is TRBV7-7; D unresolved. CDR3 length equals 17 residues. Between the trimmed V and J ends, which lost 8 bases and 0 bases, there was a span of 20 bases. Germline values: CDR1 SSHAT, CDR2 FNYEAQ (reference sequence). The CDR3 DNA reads TGTGCCAGCTTTCGGAGAAGCCTGGATTATAGCAATCAGCCCCAGCATTTT. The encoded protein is CASFRRSLDYSNQPQHF.

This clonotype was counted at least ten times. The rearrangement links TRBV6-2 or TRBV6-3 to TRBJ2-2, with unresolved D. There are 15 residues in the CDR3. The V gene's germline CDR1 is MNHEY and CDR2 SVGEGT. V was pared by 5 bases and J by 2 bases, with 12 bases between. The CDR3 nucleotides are TGTGCCAGCAGTGGAATGGAGCTTAACACCGGGGAGCTGTTTTTT. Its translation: CASSGMELNTGELFF.

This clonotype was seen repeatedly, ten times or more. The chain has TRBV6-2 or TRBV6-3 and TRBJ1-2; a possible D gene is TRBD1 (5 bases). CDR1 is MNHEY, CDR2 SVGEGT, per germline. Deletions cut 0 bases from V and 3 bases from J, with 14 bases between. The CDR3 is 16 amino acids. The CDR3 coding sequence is TGTGCCAGCAGTTACTCGAGAAGGGACGGGGACTATGGCTACACCTTC. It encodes CASSYSRRDGDYGYTF.

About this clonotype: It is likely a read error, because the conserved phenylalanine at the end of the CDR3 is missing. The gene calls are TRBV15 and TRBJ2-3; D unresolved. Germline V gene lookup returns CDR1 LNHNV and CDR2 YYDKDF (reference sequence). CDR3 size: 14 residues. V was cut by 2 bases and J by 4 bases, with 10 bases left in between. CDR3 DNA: TGTGCCACCAGCAGATCGGTAGGAGCAGATACGCAGTATTCT. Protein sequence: CATSRSVGADTQYS.

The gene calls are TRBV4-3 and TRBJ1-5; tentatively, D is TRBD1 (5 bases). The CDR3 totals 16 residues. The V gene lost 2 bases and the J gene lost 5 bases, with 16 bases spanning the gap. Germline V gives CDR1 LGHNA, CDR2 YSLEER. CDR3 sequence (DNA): TGCGCCAGCAGCCAATTCTCGCTTCCGGGGGATCAGCCCCAGCATTTT. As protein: CASSQFSLPGDQPQHF.

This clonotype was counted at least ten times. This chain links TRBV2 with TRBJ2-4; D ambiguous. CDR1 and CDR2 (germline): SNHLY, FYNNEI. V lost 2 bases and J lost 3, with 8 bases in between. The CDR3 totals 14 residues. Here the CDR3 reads CASSETQVKNIQYF. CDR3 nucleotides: TGTGCCAGCAGTGAAACCCAGGTCAAAAACATTCAGTACTTC.

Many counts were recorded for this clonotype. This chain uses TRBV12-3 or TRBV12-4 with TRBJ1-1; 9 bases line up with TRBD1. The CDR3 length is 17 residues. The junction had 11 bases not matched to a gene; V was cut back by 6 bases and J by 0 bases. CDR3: CASSPRTGATMNTEAFF. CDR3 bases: TGTGCCAGCAGCCCGAGGACAGGGGCGACAATGAACACTGAAGCTTTCTTT.

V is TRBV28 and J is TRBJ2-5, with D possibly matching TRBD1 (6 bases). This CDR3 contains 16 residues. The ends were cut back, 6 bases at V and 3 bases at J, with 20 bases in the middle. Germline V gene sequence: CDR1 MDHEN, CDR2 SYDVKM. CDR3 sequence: CASSIKVPSGEETQYF. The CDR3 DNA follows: TGTGCCAGCAGCATCAAAGTCCCTTCAGGGGAAGAGACCCAGTACTTC.

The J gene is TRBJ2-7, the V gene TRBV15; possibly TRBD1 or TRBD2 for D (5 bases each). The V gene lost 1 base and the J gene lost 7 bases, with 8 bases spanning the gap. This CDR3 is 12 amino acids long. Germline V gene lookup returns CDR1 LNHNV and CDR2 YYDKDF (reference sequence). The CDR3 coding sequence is TGTGCCACCAGCAGAGGAGGGGAGGAGCAGTACTTC. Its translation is CATSRGGEEQYF.

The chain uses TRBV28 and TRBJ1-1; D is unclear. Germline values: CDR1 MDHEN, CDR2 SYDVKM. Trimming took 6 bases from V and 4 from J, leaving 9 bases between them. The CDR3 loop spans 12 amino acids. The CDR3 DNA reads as TGTGCCAGCAGCCATGCGGGCACTGAAGCTTTCTTT. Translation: CASSHAGTEAFF.

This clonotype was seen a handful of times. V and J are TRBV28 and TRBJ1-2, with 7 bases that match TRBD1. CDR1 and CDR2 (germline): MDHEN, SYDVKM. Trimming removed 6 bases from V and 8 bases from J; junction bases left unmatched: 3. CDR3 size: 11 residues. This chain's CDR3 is CASRQGSGYTF. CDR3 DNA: TGTGCCAGCAGACAGGGGAGCGGCTACACCTTC.

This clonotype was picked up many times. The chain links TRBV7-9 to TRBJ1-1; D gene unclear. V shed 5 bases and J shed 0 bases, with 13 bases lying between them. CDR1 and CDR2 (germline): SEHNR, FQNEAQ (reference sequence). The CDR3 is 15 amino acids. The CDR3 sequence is CASSPYKTMNTEAFF. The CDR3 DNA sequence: TGTGCCAGCAGCCCCTACAAGACCATGAACACTGAAGCTTTCTTT.

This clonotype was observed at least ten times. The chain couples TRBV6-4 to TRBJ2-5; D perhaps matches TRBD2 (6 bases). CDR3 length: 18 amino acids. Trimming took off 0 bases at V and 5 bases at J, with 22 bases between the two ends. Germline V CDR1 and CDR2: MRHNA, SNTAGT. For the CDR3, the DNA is TGTGCCAGCAGTGACTCCGGGCCCCCCCGGAGGGGCCAGGAGACCCAGTACTTC. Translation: CASSDSGPPRRGQETQYF.

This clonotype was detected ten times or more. CDR3 sequence reads: CSGMEGESQYF. CDR3 coding DNA: TGCAGTGGCATGGAGGGAGAATCCCAGTACTTC. The chain links TRBV20-1 to TRBJ2-5; perhaps TRBD2 as D (6 bases). Trimming left V 7 bases short and J 9 bases short, with 15 bases between. The CDR3 runs to 11 residues. Germline loops: CDR1 DFQATT, CDR2 SNEGSKA (reference sequence).

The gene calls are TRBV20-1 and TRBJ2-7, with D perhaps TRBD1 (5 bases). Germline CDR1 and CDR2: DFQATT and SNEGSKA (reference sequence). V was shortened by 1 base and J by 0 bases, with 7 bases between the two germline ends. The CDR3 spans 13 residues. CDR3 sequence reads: CSARVDISYEQYF. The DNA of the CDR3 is TGCAGTGCTAGAGTGGACATCTCCTACGAGCAGTACTTC.

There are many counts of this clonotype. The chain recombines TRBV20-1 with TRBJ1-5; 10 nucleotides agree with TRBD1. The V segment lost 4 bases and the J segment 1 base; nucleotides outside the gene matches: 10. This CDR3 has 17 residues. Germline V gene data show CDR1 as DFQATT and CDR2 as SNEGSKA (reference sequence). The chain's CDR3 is CSATDRGRFSSNQPQHF. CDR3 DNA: TGCAGTGCTACAGACAGGGGGCGTTTTAGCAGCAATCAGCCCCAGCATTTT.

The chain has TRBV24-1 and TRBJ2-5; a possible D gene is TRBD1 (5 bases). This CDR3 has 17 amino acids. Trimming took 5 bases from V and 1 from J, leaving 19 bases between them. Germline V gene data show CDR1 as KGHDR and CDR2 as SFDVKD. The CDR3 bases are TGTGCCACCAGTGTCCCGACACCGGGCAGGGTCCAAGAGACCCAGTACTTC. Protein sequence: CATSVPTPGRVQETQYF.

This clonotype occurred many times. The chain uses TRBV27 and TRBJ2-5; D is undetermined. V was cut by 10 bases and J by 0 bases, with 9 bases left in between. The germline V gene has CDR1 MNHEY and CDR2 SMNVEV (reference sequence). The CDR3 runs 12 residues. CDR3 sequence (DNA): TGTGCCACCCAAGTGTACCAAGAGACCCAGTACTTC. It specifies CATQVYQETQYF.